This T cell receptor beta chain was identified during a study of tumor-infiltrating lymphocytes in oesophageal squamous cell carcinoma. There are 14 residues in the CDR3. Via MiXCR, TCRdb re-called the PCR reads, giving one row per CDR3 protein. Of around 26,000 distinct CDR3 sequences listed, more than 30% were seen once; the top ten hold around 23%. The chain couples TRBV12-3 or TRBV12-4 to TRBJ2-1; D unresolved. The end of the DNA is better explained by TRBJ1-2, so the J call may be wrong. The sample comprised esophageal tumor tissue. The receptor comes from a male donor with esophageal squamous cell carcinoma. CDR3 sequence: CASSQGGGNYGYTF. CDR3 nucleotide sequence: TGTGCCAGCAGTCAAGGAGGAGGGAACTATGGCTACACCTTC.